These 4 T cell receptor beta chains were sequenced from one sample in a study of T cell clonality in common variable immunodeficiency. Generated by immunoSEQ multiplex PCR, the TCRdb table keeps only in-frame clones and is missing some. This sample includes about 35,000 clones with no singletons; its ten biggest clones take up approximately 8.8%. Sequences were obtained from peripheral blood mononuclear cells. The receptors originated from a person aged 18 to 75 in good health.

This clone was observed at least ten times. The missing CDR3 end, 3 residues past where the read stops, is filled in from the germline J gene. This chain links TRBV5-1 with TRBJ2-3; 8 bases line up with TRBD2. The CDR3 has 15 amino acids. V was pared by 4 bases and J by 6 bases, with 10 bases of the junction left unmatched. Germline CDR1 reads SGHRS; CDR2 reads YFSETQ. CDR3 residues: CASSTTSGPTDTQYF. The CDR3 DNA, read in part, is TGCGCCAGCAGCACCACTAGCGGACCTACGGATACG. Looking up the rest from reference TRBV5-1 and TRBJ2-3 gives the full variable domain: KAGVTQTPRYLIKTRGQQVTLSCSPISGHRSVSWYQQTPGQGLQFLFEYFSETQRNKGNFPGRFSGRQFSNSRSEMNVSTLELGDSALYLCASSTTSGPTDTQYFGPGTRLTVL.

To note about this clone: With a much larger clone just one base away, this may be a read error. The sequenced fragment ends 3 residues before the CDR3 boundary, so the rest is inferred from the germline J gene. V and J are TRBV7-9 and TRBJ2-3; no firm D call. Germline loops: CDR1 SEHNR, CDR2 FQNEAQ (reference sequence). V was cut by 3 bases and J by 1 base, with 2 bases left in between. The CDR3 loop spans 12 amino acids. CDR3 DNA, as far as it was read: TGTGCCAGCAGCTTCGGCACAGATACG. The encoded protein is CASSFGTDT. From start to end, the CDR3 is CASSFGTDTQYF.

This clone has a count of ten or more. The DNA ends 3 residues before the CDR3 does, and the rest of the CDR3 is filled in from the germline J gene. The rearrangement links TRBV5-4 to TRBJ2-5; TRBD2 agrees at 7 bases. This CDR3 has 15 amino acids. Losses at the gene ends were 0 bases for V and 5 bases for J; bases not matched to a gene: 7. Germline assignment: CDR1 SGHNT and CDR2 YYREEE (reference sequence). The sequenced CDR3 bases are TGTGCCAGCAGCTTGGAGGCGGGAGAGGGCGAGACC. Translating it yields CASSLEAGEGET. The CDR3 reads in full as CASSLEAGEGETQYF.

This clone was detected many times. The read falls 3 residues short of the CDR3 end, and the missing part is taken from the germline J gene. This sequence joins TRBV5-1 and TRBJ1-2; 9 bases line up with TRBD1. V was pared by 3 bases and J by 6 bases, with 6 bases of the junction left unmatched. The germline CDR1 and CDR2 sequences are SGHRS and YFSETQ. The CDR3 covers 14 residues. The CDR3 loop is CASSSGQGEDGYTF. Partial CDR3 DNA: TGCGCCAGCAGCTCGGGACAGGGAGAGGATGGC.